A selection of T cell receptor beta chains follows, all from one sample in a study of CD8+ T cells in alopecia areata. TCRdb keeps only in-frame clones here, not all; method: immunoSEQ multiplex PCR. The sample has around 50,000 clones; approximately 96% are singletons. Specimen: CD8+ T cells sorted from blood, collected at week 0. Source of these receptors: a human donor with alopecia areata. CDR3s include the opening cysteine and the closing phenylalanine or tryptophan.

TRBJ1-5 | TRBV2 | CASSEGQGPISNQPQHF
TRBJ2-7 | TRBV7-9 | CASSTGTSGSYEQYF
TRBJ2-1 | TRBV6-1 | CASRWWRGGDNEQFF
TRBJ1-1 | TRBV19 | CASSMRGTEAFF
TRBJ1-1 | TRBV2 | CASSENIQTPEAFF
TRBJ2-7 | TRBV7-9 | CASSLGGRAGEQYF
TRBJ2-3 | TRBV5-5 | CASRTGTGGLGTDTQYF
TRBJ2-5 | TRBV9 | CASTPMGGAQETQYF
TRBJ2-7 | TRBV6-6 | CASSTGGPYEQYF
TRBJ2-1 | TRBV27 | CASRKGLGSEQFF
TRBJ2-4 | TRBV11-3 | CASSLEDPKNIQYF
TRBJ2-1 | TRBV19 | CASSSGLADYNEQFF
TRBJ2-7 | TRBV7-8 | CASSPFIGQPSYEQYF
TRBJ1-2 | TRBV7-9 | CASSLDRTAPRDGYTF
TRBJ2-3 | TRBV28 | CASSFLGSSGGATDTQYF
TRBJ2-6 | TRBV19 | CASSTSSGANVLTF
TRBJ2-1 | TRBV7-6 | CASSLSRIDEQFF
TRBJ2-7 | TRBV7-9 | CASSLGRGRFEQYF
TRBJ2-5 | TRBV25-1 | CASSGNPGPRGETQYF
TRBJ1-6 | TRBV19 | CASSIVPNSPLHF
TRBJ2-3 | TRBV7-2 | CASSISGGFTDTQYF
TRBJ2-1 | TRBV19 | CASVAASESSYNEQFF
TRBJ2-7 | TRBV20-1 | CSAQFGYEQYF
NA | TRBV4-1 | CASSQGQGAYEQYF
TRBJ2-3 | TRBV7-2 | CASSLTGVSDTQYF
TRBJ1-1 | TRBV27 | CASSWGRETEAFF
TRBJ1-2 | TRBV28 | CASSKGLKGNYGYTF
TRBJ1-5 | TRBV7-6 | CASSLAPTEGWRSNQPQHF
TRBJ1-1 | TRBV29-1 | CSAGGVMNTEAFF